The T cell receptor beta chain under discussion was sequenced for a study of response to subunit inactivated influenza vaccine. Germline V gives CDR1 MNHEY, CDR2 SVGEGT. Deletions cut 5 bases from V and 2 bases from J, with 15 bases between. The CDR3 covers 15 residues. From the RT-PCR reads, TCRdb called clonotypes with MiXCR, one entry per CDR3 protein. The sample lists around 750,000 distinct CDR3 sequences; 21% were seen once. This chain uses TRBV6-2 or TRBV6-3 with TRBJ1-2; no reliable D call. This TCR was recovered from a man between 50 and 59 years old who received an inactivated influenza vaccine. Sequencing used PBMCs from blood, obtained roughly 5 days after vaccination. The chain's CDR3 is CASSSRAPGNYGYTF. Here the CDR3 DNA reads TGTGCCAGCAGTAGTCGGGCCCCGGGAAACTATGGCTACACCTTC.